The rows below give T cell receptor beta chains drawn from one sample of a study of radiotherapy plus CTLA-4 blockade in lung cancer. Here immunoSEQ multiplex PCR was the method, and the copy in TCRdb shows in-frame clones only, minus some. The table has some 110,000 clones, roughly 86% seen once. The input for sequencing was peripheral blood, taken from a patient treated with radiotherapy plus ipilimumab. Receptor source: a human donor with non-small cell lung cancer that progressed on radiotherapy plus ipilimumab. Some clones in this sample may be carry-over from other donors' samples. The CDR3 runs from the conserved cysteine through the conserved F or W. A D gene is named only where the DNA matches it firmly. Size is stated for part of the rows, as once, few or many counts, or as a class when the clone is expanded.

clone size: NA
J gene: TRBJ2-3
D gene: NA
V gene: TRBV5-1
CDR3 protein: CASSLADTQYF
CDR3 DNA: TGCGCCAGCAGCTTGGCCGATACGCAGTATTTT

clone size: NA
J gene: TRBJ2-1
D gene: NA
V gene: TRBV11-2
CDR3 protein: CASSFIRGSYNEQFF
CDR3 DNA: TGTGCCAGCAGCTTCATACGGGGGTCCTACAATGAGCAGTTCTTC

clone size: NA
J gene: TRBJ2-4
D gene: NA
V gene: TRBV10-3
CDR3 protein: CAISESIQLLAKNIQYF
CDR3 DNA: TGTGCCATCAGTGAGTCGATACAGCTACTAGCCAAAAACATTCAGTACTTC

clone size: NA
J gene: TRBJ2-5
D gene: TRBD2
V gene: TRBV7-9
CDR3 protein: CASSFGTSGGPSAQETQYF
CDR3 DNA: TGTGCCAGCAGCTTCGGGACTAGCGGGGGACCATCCGCCCAAGAGACCCAGTACTTC

clone size: NA
J gene: TRBJ1-6
D gene: NA
V gene: TRBV4-1
CDR3 protein: CASSQEGARPSYNSPLHF
CDR3 DNA: TGCGCCAGCAGCCAAGAGGGTGCTCGGCCCTCCTATAATTCACCCCTCCACTTT

clone size: NA
J gene: TRBJ1-5
D gene: TRBD1
V gene: TRBV25-1
CDR3 protein: CASSRGGASQPQHF
CDR3 DNA: TGTGCCAGCAGTCGAGGGGGCGCATCTCAGCCCCAGCATTTT

clone size: once
J gene: TRBJ2-7
D gene: NA
V gene: TRBV7-3
CDR3 protein: CASSLLGGASYEQYF
CDR3 DNA: TGTGCCAGCAGCTTACTCGGCGGGGCCTCCTACGAGCAGTACTTC

clone size: few
J gene: TRBJ1-1
D gene: NA
V gene: TRBV5-1
CDR3 protein: CASMEQVNTEAFF
CDR3 DNA: TGCGCCAGCATGGAGCAAGTGAACACTGAAGCTTTCTTT

clone size: NA
J gene: TRBJ1-6
D gene: NA
V gene: TRBV7-2
CDR3 protein: CASRTNNSPLHF
CDR3 DNA: TGTGCCAGCAGGACTAATAATTCACCCCTCCACTTT

clone size: NA
J gene: TRBJ2-1
D gene: TRBD2
V gene: TRBV7-3
CDR3 protein: CASSLIASGGSYNEQFF
CDR3 DNA: TGTGCCAGCAGCTTAATCGCTAGCGGGGGCTCCTACAATGAGCAGTTCTTC

clone size: NA
J gene: TRBJ2-7
D gene: NA
V gene: TRBV10-3
CDR3 protein: CAISELGVSEQYF
CDR3 DNA: TGTGCCATCAGTGAGTTGGGGGTTAGCGAGCAGTACTTC

clone size: NA
J gene: TRBJ1-1
D gene: TRBD1
V gene: TRBV28
CDR3 protein: CASSSPTGVGGAFF
CDR3 DNA: TGTGCCAGCAGTTCCCCGACAGGGGTGGGGGGAGCTTTCTTT

clone size: NA
J gene: TRBJ1-3
D gene: NA
V gene: TRBV11-2
CDR3 protein: CASSLPGTGNTIYF
CDR3 DNA: TGTGCCAGCAGCTTACCGGGGACGGGAAACACCATATATTTT

clone size: NA
J gene: TRBJ1-4
D gene: NA
V gene: TRBV15
CDR3 protein: CATSRPYRDEKLFF
CDR3 DNA: TGTGCCACCAGCAGGCCCTACAGGGATGAAAAACTGTTTTTT

clone size: few
J gene: TRBJ2-6
D gene: TRBD1
V gene: TRBV13
CDR3 protein: CASSLPGQGARNFSGANVLTF
CDR3 DNA: TGTGCCAGCAGCTTACCGGGACAGGGGGCGAGGAACTTCTCTGGGGCCAACGTCCTGACTTTC

clone size: NA
J gene: TRBJ1-4
D gene: NA
V gene: TRBV5-6
CDR3 protein: CASSPGGNRDEKLFF
CDR3 DNA: TGTGCCAGCAGCCCTGGGGGCAATCGTGATGAAAAACTGTTTTTT

clone size: NA
J gene: TRBJ2-7
D gene: NA
V gene: TRBV6-5
CDR3 protein: CASSSRDTATDEQYF
CDR3 DNA: TGTGCCAGCAGCTCTCGGGACACAGCAACCGACGAGCAGTACTTC

clone size: NA
J gene: TRBJ2-1
D gene: TRBD2
V gene: TRBV5-6
CDR3 protein: CASSLVGGSYNEQFF
CDR3 DNA: TGTGCCAGCAGCTTGGTGGGGGGGTCCTACAATGAGCAGTTCTTC